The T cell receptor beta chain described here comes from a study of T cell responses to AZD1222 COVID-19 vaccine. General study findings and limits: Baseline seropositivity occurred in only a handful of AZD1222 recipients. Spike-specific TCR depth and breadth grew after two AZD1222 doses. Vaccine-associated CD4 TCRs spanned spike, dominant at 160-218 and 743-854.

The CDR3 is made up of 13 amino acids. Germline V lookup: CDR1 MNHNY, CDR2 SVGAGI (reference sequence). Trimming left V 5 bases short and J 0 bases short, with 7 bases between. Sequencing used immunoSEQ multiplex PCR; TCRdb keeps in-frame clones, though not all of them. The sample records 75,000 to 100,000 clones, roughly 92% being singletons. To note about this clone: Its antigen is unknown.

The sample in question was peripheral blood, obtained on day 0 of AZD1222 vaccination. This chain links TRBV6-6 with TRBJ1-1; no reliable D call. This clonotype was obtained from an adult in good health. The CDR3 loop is CASSHLMNTEAFF. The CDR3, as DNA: TGTGCCAGCAGTCACCTTATGAACACTGAAGCTTTCTTT.